This T cell receptor (beta chain) was sequenced during a study of long-term antiretroviral therapy in people with HIV. The immunoSEQ assay was v3.0, run at survey level. Profiling relied on immunoSEQ multiplex PCR, and the TCRdb table lists in-frame clones only, not all of them. The sample has approximately 17,000 clones; approximately 87% are singletons. Trimming at V came to 4 bases and at J to 0 bases, leaving 6 bases not matched to a gene. CDR3 length equals 16 residues. Germline V gene lookup returns CDR1 SGHRS and CDR2 YFSETQ. Material: unsorted PBMCs, obtained 0.7 years before starting antiretroviral therapy. This chain links TRBV5-1 with TRBJ2-1; 8 bases are shared with TRBD1. This clonotype originated in a man in his fifties or sixties with HIV. CDR3 sequence: CASSVGDRSSYNEQFF. CDR3 coding DNA: TGCGCCAGCAGCGTGGGGGACAGGAGCTCCTACAATGAGCAGTTCTTC.